The 29 T cell receptor beta chains presented below share a single source sample, sequenced in a study of cytomegalovirus exposure and HLA in healthy donors. This table comes from immunoSEQ multiplex PCR, and its TCRdb copy is limited to in-frame clones, with some not included. The repertoire has roughly 270,000 clones, around nine tenths of them found once; the top ten carry about 0.9%. Material for sequencing was PBMCs. Source of these receptors: a young woman in good health and CMV-seronegative.

The chain links TRBV6-4 to TRBJ2-1; TRBD2 matches 8 bases. V lost 2 bases and J lost 8; bases outside the gene matches: 5. Germline V lookup: CDR1 MRHNA, CDR2 SNTAGT. The CDR3 contains 14 residues. DNA for the CDR3: TGTGCCAGCAGTGACCGGGAGGGAAACTATGAGCAGTTCTTC. Translation: CASSDREGNYEQFF.

The chain joins TRBV6-5 to TRBJ2-7; 7 bases fit TRBD2. Germline CDR1 reads MNHEY; CDR2 reads SVGAGI. Unmatched junction bases numbered 6, after V lost 0 bases and J lost 4 bases. There are 15 residues in the CDR3. CDR3 loop: CASSYSDGRRYEQYF. The CDR3 coding sequence is TGTGCCAGCAGTTACTCTGACGGGAGGAGGTACGAGCAGTACTTC.

The DNA for the CDR3 is TGTGCCAGCAGCTTAGGCCCCGGCGGCGGTTACGAGCAGTACTTC. This encodes CASSLGPGGGYEQYF. The gene calls are TRBV11-2 and TRBJ2-7; D gene ambiguous. V was cut by 1 base and J by 4 bases, with 14 bases left in between. Germline-derived CDR1 and CDR2 are SGHAT and FQNNGV. The length of the CDR3 is 15 residues.

The chain joins TRBV28 to TRBJ2-3; 8 bases are a match to TRBD1. Per germline, CDR1 MDHEN and CDR2 SYDVKM. CDR3 length equals 15 residues. Trimming cost V 4 bases and J 4 bases; bases outside gene matches: 7. CDR3 nucleotide sequence: TGTGCCAGCAGTTGGACAGGGTCGGGGGCAGATACGCAGTATTTT. Translation gives CASSWTGSGADTQYF.

This clone was recorded only once. This rearrangement joins TRBV4-1 to TRBJ2-7, with 8 positions matching TRBD1. V lost 2 bases to trimming and J lost 1 base; unmatched junction nucleotides: 7. This CDR3 has 16 residues. Germline values: CDR1 MGHRA, CDR2 YSYEKL. CDR3 protein: CASSQPGQGRSYEQYF. CDR3 nucleotide sequence: TGCGCCAGCAGCCAACCAGGACAGGGAAGGTCCTACGAGCAGTACTTC.

This CDR3 is CASTHPHGQGIGELFF. The CDR3 region has the DNA TGTGCCAGCACACATCCCCATGGACAGGGGATTGGGGAGCTGTTTTTT. This chain connects TRBV25-1 to TRBJ2-2, with 9 bases fitting TRBD1. The CDR3 length is 16 residues. V gave up 7 bases and J gave up 8 bases; unmatched junction bases: 14. Germline CDR1 and CDR2: MGHDK and SYGVNS. The whole variable domain, filled in from reference TRBV25-1 and TRBJ2-2, reads EADIYQTPRYLVIGTGKKITLECSQTMGHDKMYWYQQDPGMELHLIHYSYGVNSTEKGDLSSESTVSRIRTEHFPLTLESARPSHTSQYLCASTHPHGQGIGELFFGEGSRLTVL.

This chain connects TRBV11-3 to TRBJ2-7, with TRBD2 identical over 7 bases. CDR3 size: 16 residues. V shed 5 bases and J 6 bases; nucleotides not matched to a gene: 16. Germline-derived CDR1 and CDR2 are SGHNT and YENEEA. CDR3 sequence: CASSSGLVGGKGEQYF. The DNA of the CDR3 is TGTGCCAGCAGCAGCGGACTAGTAGGTGGTAAGGGCGAGCAGTACTTC. Together with reference TRBV11-3 and TRBJ2-7, the CDR3 gives the full variable domain: EAGVVQSPRYKIIEKKQPVAFWCNPISGHNTLYWYLQNLGQGPELLIRYENEEAVDDSQLPKDRFSAERLKGVDSTLKIQPAELGDSAVYLCASSSGLVGGKGEQYFGPGTRLTVT.

The V call is TRBV7-2, the J call TRBJ1-4, with D possibly TRBD1 on 5 matching bases. The CDR3 runs to 14 residues. Trimming left V 5 bases short and J 2 bases short, with 9 bases between. CDR1 is SGHTA and CDR2 is FQGNSA in the germline V gene. This CDR3 is CASSLGGTNEKLFF. The CDR3 nucleotides are TGTGCCAGCAGCCTGGGGGGTACTAATGAAAAACTGTTTTTT.

The chain combines TRBV7-8 with TRBJ2-7; TRBD2 agrees at 10 bases. CDR3 length: 16 residues. The V gene's germline CDR1 is SGHVS and CDR2 FQNEAQ. V shed 2 bases, J shed 0 bases, and the junction held 4 bases outside the gene matches. The CDR3 reads CASSLTSGESSYEQYF. The CDR3 nucleotides are TGTGCCAGCAGCTTAACTAGCGGGGAGAGCTCCTACGAGCAGTACTTC.

The CDR3 here is CASSQDSLAGGPETQYF. The CDR3 DNA sequence: TGTGCCAGCAGCCAAGATTCCCTAGCGGGAGGGCCCGAGACCCAGTACTTC. This chain joins TRBV4-2 and TRBJ2-5, with 12 positions matching TRBD2. This CDR3 has 17 residues. The germline CDR1 and CDR2 sequences are LGHNA and YNFKEQ. V was clipped by 0 bases and J by 5 bases; unmatched bases: 7.

The gene calls are TRBV10-3 and TRBJ1-3; no clear D gene. The CDR3 is made up of 14 amino acids. Germline loops: CDR1 ENHRY, CDR2 SYGVKD. Deletions cut 7 bases from V and 0 bases from J, with 10 bases between. For the CDR3, the DNA is TGTGCCATCAAAGGTGGGCCCTCTGGAAACACCATATATTTT. Translated, it gives CAIKGGPSGNTIYF.

The V gene is TRBV30, the J gene TRBJ2-1; the D gene is possibly TRBD1 (5 bases). V was clipped by 0 bases and J by 4 bases, with 7 bases between them. The CDR3 loop spans 13 amino acids. Per germline, CDR1 GTSNPN and CDR2 SVGIG (reference sequence). The CDR3 DNA is TGTGCCTGGAGTGTAAGGGGTTACAATGAGCAGTTCTTC. Its translation is CAWSVRGYNEQFF.

The rearrangement joins TRBV5-1 to TRBJ1-6; D perhaps matches TRBD1 (6 bases). Germline CDR1 and CDR2: SGHRS and YFSETQ. The CDR3 is made up of 15 amino acids. The V end was cut by 0 bases, the J end by 7 bases, with 11 bases between. CDR3 residues: CASSLEGGVNSPLHF. CDR3 nucleotides: TGCGCCAGCAGCTTGGAAGGGGGGGTAAATTCACCCCTCCACTTT. Supplemented by reference TRBV5-1 and TRBJ1-6, the full variable domain reads KAGVTQTPRYLIKTRGQQVTLSCSPISGHRSVSWYQQTPGQGLQFLFEYFSETQRNKGNFPGRFSGRQFSNSRSEMNVSTLELGDSALYLCASSLEGGVNSPLHFGNGTRLTVT.

The V and J genes are TRBV28 and TRBJ1-1; a weak D match, TRBD1 (6 bases). Germline values: CDR1 MDHEN, CDR2 SYDVKM. The CDR3 is made up of 16 amino acids. V was clipped by 5 bases and J by 1 base, with 17 bases between them. CDR3 sequence reads: CASSRLNRAANTEAFF. The CDR3 nucleotides are TGTGCCAGCAGTCGGCTCAACAGGGCGGCGAACACTGAAGCTTTCTTT.

V is TRBV14 and J is TRBJ2-7; 9 positions match TRBD2. Losses at the gene ends were 4 bases for V and 6 bases for J; bases not matched to a gene: 10. CDR3 length: 15 residues. In germline, CDR1 is SGHDN, CDR2 FVKESK. The CDR3 sequence is CASSPSGLAFTEQYF. CDR3 DNA: TGTGCCAGCAGCCCCTCGGGACTAGCCTTTACCGAGCAGTACTTC.

The gene calls are TRBV9 and TRBJ2-2; D is possibly TRBD2 (6 bases). Germline loops: CDR1 SGDLS, CDR2 YYNGEE. This CDR3 contains 17 residues. V lost 3 bases and J lost 4, with 19 bases in between. The CDR3 is CASSASRRGRGTGELFF. CDR3 DNA sequence: TGTGCCAGCAGCGCTAGCAGGAGGGGTAGGGGCACCGGGGAGCTGTTTTTT.

The rearrangement uses TRBV9 and TRBJ2-7, with a possible D match to TRBD1 (6 bases). The CDR3 has 13 residues. In germline, CDR1 is SGDLS, CDR2 YYNGEE. V lost 4 bases, J lost 10 bases, and 18 bases lay in between. The CDR3 loop reads CASSSRQEDGQYF. The CDR3 nucleotides read TGTGCCAGCAGCTCCCGACAGGAGGATGGTCAGTACTTC.

CDR3 region: CAWTVTVTPGNTIYF. The DNA for the CDR3 is TGTGCCTGGACCGTTACAGTGACCCCTGGAAACACCATATATTTT. The chain employs TRBV30 and TRBJ1-3; D unclear. V lost 4 bases and J lost 2, with 15 bases in between. The CDR3 length is 15 residues. Germline V CDR1 and CDR2: GTSNPN, SVGIG (reference sequence). Full variable domain (rest looked up from reference TRBV30 and TRBJ1-3): SQTIHQWPATLVQPVGSPLSLECTVEGTSNPNLYWYRQAAGRGLQLLFYSVGIGQISSEVPQNLSASRPQDRQFILSSKKLLLSDSGFYLCAWTVTVTPGNTIYFGEGSWLTVV.

This clone was seen just once. V usage is TRBV6-8 and J usage is TRBJ1-5, with 8 bases lining up with TRBD1. Germline CDR1 is MNHGY and CDR2 is SAAAGT. The CDR3 is 15 residues long. V shed 5 bases, J shed 4 bases, and the junction held 7 bases outside the gene matches. CDR3 amino acids: CASSPLGTGNQPQHF. The CDR3 DNA reads TGTGCCAGCAGTCCCCTCGGGACAGGTAATCAGCCCCAGCATTTT.

The chain links TRBV5-1 to TRBJ1-1; D gene unclear. There are 14 residues in the CDR3. The germline V gene has CDR1 SGHRS and CDR2 YFSETQ. V was trimmed by 1 base and J by 2 bases, leaving 9 bases between them. The CDR3 sequence is CASSLRRTNTEAFF. CDR3 nucleotides: TGCGCCAGCAGCTTGCGCCGAACAAACACTGAAGCTTTCTTT.

The J gene is TRBJ2-1, the V gene TRBV2; tentatively, D is TRBD2 (6 bases). This CDR3 has 15 residues. The ends were cut back, 6 bases at V and 4 bases at J, with 16 bases in the middle. CDR1 and CDR2 (germline): SNHLY, FYNNEI. Written as DNA, the CDR3 is TGTGCCAGCAGCAGACTAGTAGGTGCTTACAATGAGCAGTTCTTC. This sequence encodes CASSRLVGAYNEQFF.

The chain employs TRBV2 and TRBJ1-5; the D gene is possibly TRBD1 (6 bases). The length of the CDR3 is 14 residues. V gave up 5 bases and J gave up 4 bases, with 12 bases separating them. CDR1 is SNHLY, CDR2 FYNNEI, per germline. CDR3 protein: CASSWGQRNQPQHF. The DNA for the CDR3 is TGTGCCAGCAGTTGGGGGCAGAGAAATCAGCCCCAGCATTTT.

The rearrangement uses TRBV20-1 and TRBJ2-1, with a tentative D call TRBD2 (6 bases). Trimming removed 4 bases at V and 8 bases at J, with 9 bases between. This CDR3 has 11 residues. The germline V gene has CDR1 DFQATT and CDR2 SNEGSKA (reference sequence). In nucleotides, the CDR3 is TGCAGTGCTACTAGCGACGATGAGCAGTTCTTC. This codes for CSATSDDEQFF.

CDR3 in DNA: TGTGCCAGCACCGACAGGGAGACTGAAGCTTTCTTT. As protein: CASTDRETEAFF. This chain joins TRBV28 and TRBJ1-1; 7 positions agree with TRBD1. Germline assignment: CDR1 MDHEN and CDR2 SYDVKM. This CDR3 is 12 amino acids long. Losses at the gene ends were 7 bases for V and 5 bases for J; bases not matched to a gene: 4.

The chain couples TRBV28 to TRBJ2-3, with 10 bases aligning to TRBD1. CDR3 size: 16 residues. In germline, CDR1 is MDHEN, CDR2 SYDVKM. The V segment lost 5 bases and the J segment 2 bases; nucleotides outside the gene matches: 7. The CDR3 spells CASSLEGQGLTDTQYF. The CDR3 region has the DNA TGTGCCAGCAGTCTAGAGGGACAGGGGCTCACAGATACGCAGTATTTT.

The J gene is TRBJ2-2, the V gene TRBV29-1; 8 bases match TRBD1. Germline trimming cut 5 bases from V and 2 bases from J; bases unmatched to any gene: 7. CDR1 is SQVTM, CDR2 ANQGSEA, per germline. The CDR3 totals 15 residues. CDR3: CSVSPRGPNTGELFF. The CDR3 region has the DNA TGCAGCGTTTCTCCCAGGGGGCCAAACACCGGGGAGCTGTTTTTT.

The gene calls are TRBV6-1 and TRBJ2-3, with D perhaps matching TRBD1 (6 bases). V lost 3 bases to trimming and J lost 6 bases, with 19 bases between them. Per the germline V gene, CDR1 is MNHNS and CDR2 is SASEGT. There are 16 residues in the CDR3. The CDR3 DNA follows: TGTGCCAGCAGTGACGTAGGGGGTCCCTGGGGGGATACGCAGTATTTT. Its translation is CASSDVGGPWGDTQYF.

This clone has only a few counts. The chain combines TRBV7-2 with TRBJ2-5; D gene ambiguous. Trimming took off 9 bases at V and 5 bases at J, with 13 bases between the two ends. CDR1 and CDR2 from the germline V gene are SGHTA and FQGNSA. The CDR3 extends over 12 amino acids. The CDR3 protein is CASHRSRETQYF. CDR3 sequence (DNA): TGTGCCAGTCATCGTTCCCGGGAGACCCAGTACTTC.

The genes are TRBV10-3 and TRBJ2-2; weak D call: TRBD1 (5 bases). V lost 6 bases and J lost 2, with 10 bases in between. CDR3 length: 14 amino acids. Germline assignment: CDR1 ENHRY and CDR2 SYGVKD. The CDR3 bases are TGTGCCATCAGGACGACAGCAAACACCGGGGAGCTGTTTTTT. Protein sequence: CAIRTTANTGELFF.